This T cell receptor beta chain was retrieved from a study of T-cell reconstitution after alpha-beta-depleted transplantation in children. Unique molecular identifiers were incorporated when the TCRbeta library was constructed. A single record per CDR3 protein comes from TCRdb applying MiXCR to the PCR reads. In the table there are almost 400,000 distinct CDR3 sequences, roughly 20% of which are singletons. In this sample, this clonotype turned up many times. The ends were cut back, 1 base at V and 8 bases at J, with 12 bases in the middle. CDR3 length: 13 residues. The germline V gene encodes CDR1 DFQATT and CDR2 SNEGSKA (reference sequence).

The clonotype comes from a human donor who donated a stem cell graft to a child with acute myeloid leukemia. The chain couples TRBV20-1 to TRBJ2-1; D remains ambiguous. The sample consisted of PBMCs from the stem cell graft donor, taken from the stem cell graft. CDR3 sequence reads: CSARVGSRYEQFF. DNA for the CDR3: TGCAGTGCTAGAGTGGGTAGCAGGTATGAGCAGTTCTTC.